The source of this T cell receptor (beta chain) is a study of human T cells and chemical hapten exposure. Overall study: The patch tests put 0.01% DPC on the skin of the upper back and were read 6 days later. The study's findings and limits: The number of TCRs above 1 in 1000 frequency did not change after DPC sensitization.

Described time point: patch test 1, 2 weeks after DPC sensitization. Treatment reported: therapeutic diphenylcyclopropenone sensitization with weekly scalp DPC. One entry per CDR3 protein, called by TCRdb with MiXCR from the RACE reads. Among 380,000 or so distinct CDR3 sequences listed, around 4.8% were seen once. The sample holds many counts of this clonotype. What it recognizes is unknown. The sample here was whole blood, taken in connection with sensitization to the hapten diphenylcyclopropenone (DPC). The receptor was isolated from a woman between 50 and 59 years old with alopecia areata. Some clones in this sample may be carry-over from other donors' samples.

The CDR3 loop reads CASLWNTEAFF. In DNA form, the CDR3 reads TGTGCCAGTCTATGGAACACTGAAGCTTTCTTT. The chain uses TRBV25-1 and TRBJ1-1; no reliable D call. CDR1 is MGHDK, CDR2 SYGVNS, per germline. The ends were cut back, 9 bases at V and 1 base at J, with 6 bases in the middle. The CDR3 totals 11 residues.